This T cell receptor beta chain emerged from a study of T cell responses to AZD1222 COVID-19 vaccine (dated by TCRdb to about 2021). With regard to the full study: A total of 230 to 250 trial participants underwent TCR sequencing, of whom 200 to 220 had received two doses of AZD1222 and 26 had received two doses of the MenACWY control vaccine. Enrollment into the trials was organized by age into subgroups of 18-55, 56-69 and 70-plus years, and those subgroups contained approximately 150, 30 and 60 TCR-sequenced participants, respectively. The research as a whole found: The 56-69-year group was small, and its depth increase did not reach significance, likely because of low power. Reportedly, almost half of the unique spike-specific TCRs recognized epitopes lying outside the regions that are mutated in the B.1.351 and B.1.1.7 variants. Most participants were white British and females outnumbered males, and the authors suggested that clonal diversity may have been underestimated. CD4 TCRs associated with the vaccine covered the entire spike protein, and the dominant responses were in regions 160-218 and 743-854. Because no day 14 peak-response samples were available, repertoires were characterized only after the peak T cell response. Conclusions about previously exposed vaccinees are limited because only six or seven AZD1222 recipients were SARS-CoV-2 seropositive at baseline. After two AZD1222 doses, spike-specific TCR breadth and depth were significantly higher than at day 0 and than in MenACWY recipients.

The time point label here, explained by the study, means: about 28 days (+/-7) after the second vaccine dose. AZD1222 recipients whose second dose came at about 4 weeks and those whose second dose came at about 12 weeks were combined into one group, since spike-specific TCR depth and breadth did not differ between the two schedules. Vaccinee samples were obtained from the UK trials COV001 and COV002, which included a single-blind randomized controlled phase 2/3 trial of AZD1222 (ChAdOx1 nCoV-19) in healthy adults. For TCRbeta chain sequencing, PBMC samples from trial participants were taken at day 0 and at day 28 after the second dose. The CDR3 regions of human TCRbeta chains were analyzed by immunosequencing. As for the original processing: TCRs in the repertoires were matched against a reference library of SARS-CoV-2-specific TCRs that had been generated with the MIRA antigen-specificity platform. Breadth meant the fraction of unique TCRs that were SARS-CoV-2-associated, whereas depth meant the fraction of total T cells that were SARS-CoV-2-associated. Each spike-specific TCR was assigned to its reactive spike region and to a CD4 or CD8 class using the MIRA data. Log10-transformed breadth and depth values were compared by one-way ANOVA with Sidak's multiple comparisons tests. This immuneACCESS table, as held by TCRdb, lists in-frame sequences with V and J called but not all clones. Of the missing ones, under half trace to an unresolved V gene in checked studies; the others have no known cause. That table gives V, J and clone size, and the DNA gave D and trimming. Recorded for this sample are about 61,000 clones; about four fifths of them occurred a single time. The top ten hold 20% to 30% of the sample.

As to this clone: Its binding antigen is unknown. Base qualities are not recorded, but no much larger clone differs from it by a single base.

The source was peripheral blood, collected 28 days after the second AZD1222 dose. This TCR came from an adult who received the AZD1222 COVID-19 vaccine.

CDR3 protein: CASSKDRGYEQYF. The DNA sequence is given as TGTGCCAGTAGCAAGGACAGGGGCTACGAGCAGTACTTC. The rearranged segments are TRBV19 and TRBJ2-7; the junction holds 9 bases that match TRBD1. From a lookup of the germline V gene (reference sequence), CDR1 and CDR2 are LNHDA and SQIVND. From V the trimming removes 6 bases and from J it removes 3 bases, while the gene matches leave 3 bases of the junction unaccounted for. Counted from cysteine to phenylalanine, this CDR3 has 13 amino acids. Only the CDR3 portion is preserved as DNA: 39 bases, with reading frame beginning at the first base.